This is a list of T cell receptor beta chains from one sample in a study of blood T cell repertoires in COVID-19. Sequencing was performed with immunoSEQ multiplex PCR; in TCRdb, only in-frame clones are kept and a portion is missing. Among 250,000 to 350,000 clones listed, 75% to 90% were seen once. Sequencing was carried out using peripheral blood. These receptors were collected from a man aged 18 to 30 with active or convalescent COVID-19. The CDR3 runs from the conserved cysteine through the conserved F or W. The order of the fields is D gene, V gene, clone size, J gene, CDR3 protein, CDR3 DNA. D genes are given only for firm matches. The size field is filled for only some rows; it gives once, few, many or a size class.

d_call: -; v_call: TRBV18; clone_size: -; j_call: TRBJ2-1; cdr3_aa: CASSPFPDNNEQFF; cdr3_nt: TGTGCCAGCTCACCCTTCCCGGACAACAATGAGCAGTTCTTC
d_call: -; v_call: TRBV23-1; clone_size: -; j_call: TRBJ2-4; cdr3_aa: CASSQKPRTATKVAKNIQYF; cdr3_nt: TGCGCCAGCAGTCAAAAACCAAGGACAGCAACCAAGGTAGCCAAAAACATTCAGTACTTC
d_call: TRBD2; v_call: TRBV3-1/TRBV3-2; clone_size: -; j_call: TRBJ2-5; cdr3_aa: CASSQDLLGGDQETQYF; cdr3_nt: TGTGCCAGCAGCCAAGATCTCCTGGGGGGGGACCAAGAGACCCAGTACTTC
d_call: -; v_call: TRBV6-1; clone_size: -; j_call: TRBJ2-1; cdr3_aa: CASSRPGENEQFF; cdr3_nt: TGTGCCAGCAGCCGACCAGGGGAAAATGAGCAGTTCTTC
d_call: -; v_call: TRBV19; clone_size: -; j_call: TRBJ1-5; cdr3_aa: CASSRGIDSNQPQHF; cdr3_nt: TGTGCCAGTAGTAGGGGCATAGATAGCAATCAGCCCCAGCATTTT
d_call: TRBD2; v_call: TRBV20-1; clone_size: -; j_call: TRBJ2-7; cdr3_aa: CSASKLAGISYEQYF; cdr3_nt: TGCAGTGCTAGTAAACTAGCGGGCATCTCCTACGAGCAGTACTTC
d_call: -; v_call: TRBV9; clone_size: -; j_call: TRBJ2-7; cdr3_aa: CASSVGSGVPYEQYF; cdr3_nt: TGTGCCAGCAGCGTAGGATCGGGGGTTCCCTACGAGCAGTACTTC
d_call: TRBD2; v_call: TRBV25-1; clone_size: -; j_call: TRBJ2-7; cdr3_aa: CASRTGTSGYEQYF; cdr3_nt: TGTGCCAGCAGGACCGGGACTAGCGGCTACGAGCAGTACTTC
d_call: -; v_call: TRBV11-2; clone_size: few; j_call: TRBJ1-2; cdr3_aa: CASRPQGNYGYTF; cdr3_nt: TGTGCCAGCAGACCCCAGGGGAACTATGGCTACACCTTC
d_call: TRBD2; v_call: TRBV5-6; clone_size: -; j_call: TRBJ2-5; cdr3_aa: CASSSPGGRRETQYF; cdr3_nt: TGTGCCAGCAGCTCCCCGGGGGGTAGGAGGGAGACCCAGTACTTC
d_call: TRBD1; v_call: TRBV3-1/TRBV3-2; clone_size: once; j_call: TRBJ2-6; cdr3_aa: CASSSGQGAGANVLTF; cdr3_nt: TGTGCCAGCAGCTCTGGACAGGGAGCTGGGGCCAACGTCCTGACTTTC
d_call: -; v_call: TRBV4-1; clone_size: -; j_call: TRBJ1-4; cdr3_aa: CASSQDLYGQTNEKLFF; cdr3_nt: TGCGCCAGCAGCCAAGATCTTTACGGACAGACTAATGAAAAACTGTTTTTT
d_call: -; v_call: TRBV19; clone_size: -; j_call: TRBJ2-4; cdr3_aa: CASSIAGGAKNIQYF; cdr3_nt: TGTGCCAGTAGTATCGCCGGGGGAGCCAAAAACATTCAGTACTTC
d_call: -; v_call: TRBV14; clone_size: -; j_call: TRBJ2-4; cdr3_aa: CASRRERSKSPKNIQYF; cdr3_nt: TGTGCCAGCAGGAGGGAGCGGTCCAAGTCTCCCAAAAACATTCAGTACTTC
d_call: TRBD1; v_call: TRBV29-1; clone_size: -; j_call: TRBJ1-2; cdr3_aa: CSVSQGASRGYTF; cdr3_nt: TGCAGCGTGTCACAGGGGGCTTCTCGGGGCTACACCTTC
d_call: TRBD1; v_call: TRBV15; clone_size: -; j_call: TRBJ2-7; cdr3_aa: CATGRRTGVGEQYF; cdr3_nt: TGTGCCACCGGCCGGCGGACAGGGGTCGGCGAGCAGTACTTC
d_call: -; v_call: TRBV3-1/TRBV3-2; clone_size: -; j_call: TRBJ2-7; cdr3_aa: CASSQAQLRGTYEQYF; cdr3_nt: TGTGCCAGCAGCCAAGCTCAGCTCCGGGGGACCTACGAGCAGTACTTC
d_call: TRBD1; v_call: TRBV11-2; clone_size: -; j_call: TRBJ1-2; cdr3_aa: CASSFSFRTGKSGGYTF; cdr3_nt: TGTGCCAGCAGCTTTAGTTTCCGGACAGGGAAGAGCGGAGGCTACACCTTC
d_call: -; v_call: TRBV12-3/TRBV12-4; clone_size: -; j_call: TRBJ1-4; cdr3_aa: CASSYRHRRKLFF; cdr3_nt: TGTGCCAGCAGTTACAGACACCGGCGAAAACTGTTTTTT
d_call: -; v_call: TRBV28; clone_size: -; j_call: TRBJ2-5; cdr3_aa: CASRPSRGSTQYF; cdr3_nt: TGTGCCAGCAGACCCTCTAGGGGCTCGACCCAGTACTTC
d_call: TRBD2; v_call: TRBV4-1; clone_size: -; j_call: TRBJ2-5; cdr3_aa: CASSQLTSGGFMEETQYF; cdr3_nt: TGCGCCAGCAGCCAATTAACTAGCGGGGGTTTCATGGAAGAGACCCAGTACTTC
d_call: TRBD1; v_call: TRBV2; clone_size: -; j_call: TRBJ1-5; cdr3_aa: CASSYGGQDLDQPQHF; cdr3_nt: TGTGCCAGCAGTTACGGCGGACAGGACCTCGATCAGCCCCAGCATTTT
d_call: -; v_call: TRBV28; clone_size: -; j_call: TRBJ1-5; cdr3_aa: CATLWGPFSTDNQPQHF; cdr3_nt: TGTGCCACCCTATGGGGGCCGTTCTCGACGGACAATCAGCCCCAGCATTTT
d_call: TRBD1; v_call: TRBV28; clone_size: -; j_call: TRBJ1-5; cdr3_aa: CASSSRTGDQPQHF; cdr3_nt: TGTGCCAGCAGTTCAAGGACAGGGGACCAGCCCCAGCATTTT
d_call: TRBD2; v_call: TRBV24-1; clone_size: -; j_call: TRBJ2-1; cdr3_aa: CATSGSHSGLAGVNEQFF; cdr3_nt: TGTGCCACCAGTGGTTCCCACTCAGGACTAGCGGGAGTGAATGAGCAGTTCTTC
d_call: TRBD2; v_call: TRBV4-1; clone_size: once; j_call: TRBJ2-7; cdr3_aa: CASSPSGGLAYEQYF; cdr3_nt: TGCGCCAGCAGCCCCTCCGGGGGACTAGCCTACGAGCAGTACTTC
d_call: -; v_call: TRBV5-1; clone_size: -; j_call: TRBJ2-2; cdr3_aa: CASRRAGNTGELFF; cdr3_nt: TGCGCCAGCAGGCGGGCAGGGAACACCGGGGAGCTGTTTTTT
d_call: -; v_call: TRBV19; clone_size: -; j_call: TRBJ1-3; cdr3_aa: CASSIHRRGSIGNTIYF; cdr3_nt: TGTGCCAGTAGTATACATCGGCGGGGGTCGATTGGAAACACCATATATTTT
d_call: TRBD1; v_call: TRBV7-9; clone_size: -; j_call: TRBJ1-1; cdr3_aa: CASSAKGDRDTEAFF; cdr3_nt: TGTGCCAGCAGCGCTAAGGGGGACAGGGATACTGAAGCTTTCTTT
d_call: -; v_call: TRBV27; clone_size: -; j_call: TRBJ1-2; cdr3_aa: CASSLFPRTGGGYTF; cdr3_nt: TGTGCCAGCAGTTTATTTCCAAGGACGGGGGGCGGCTACACCTTC
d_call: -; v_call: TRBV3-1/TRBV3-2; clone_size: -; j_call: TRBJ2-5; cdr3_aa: CASSQVGSEEETQYF; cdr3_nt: TGTGCCAGCAGCCAAGTCGGGAGCGAGGAAGAGACCCAGTACTTC
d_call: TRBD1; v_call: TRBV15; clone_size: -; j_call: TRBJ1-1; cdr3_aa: CATSRTPGQMNTEAFF; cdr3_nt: TGTGCCACCAGCAGAACTCCGGGACAGATGAACACTGAAGCTTTCTTT
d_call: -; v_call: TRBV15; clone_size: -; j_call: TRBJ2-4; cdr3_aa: CATSRDRGGYIQYF; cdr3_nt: TGTGCCACCAGCAGAGACAGGGGAGGGTACATTCAGTACTTC
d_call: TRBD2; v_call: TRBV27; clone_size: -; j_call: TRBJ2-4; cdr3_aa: CATASGVAKNIQYF; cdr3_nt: TGTGCCACCGCTAGCGGAGTAGCCAAAAACATTCAGTACTTC
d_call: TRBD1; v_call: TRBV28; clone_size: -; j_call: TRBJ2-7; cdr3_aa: CASSRGTARISYEQYF; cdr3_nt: TGTGCCAGCAGCAGGGGGACAGCGAGAATCTCCTACGAGCAGTACTTC
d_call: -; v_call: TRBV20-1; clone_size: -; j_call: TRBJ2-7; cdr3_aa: CSASFDEQYF; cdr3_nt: TGCAGTGCTAGTTTCGACGAGCAGTACTTC
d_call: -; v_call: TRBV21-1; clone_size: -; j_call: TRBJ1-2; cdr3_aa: CASSSLGGQSNYGYTF; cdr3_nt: TGTGCCAGCAGCTCTTTAGGGGGACAGTCGAACTATGGCTACACCTTC
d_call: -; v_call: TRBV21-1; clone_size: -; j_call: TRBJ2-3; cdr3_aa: CASSIEGPTDTQYF; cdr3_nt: TGTGCCAGCAGCATAGAGGGCCCCACAGATACGCAGTATTTT
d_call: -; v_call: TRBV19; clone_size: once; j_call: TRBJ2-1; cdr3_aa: CASSIVAGSYNEQFF; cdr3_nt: TGTGCCAGTAGTATAGTTGCGGGCTCCTACAATGAGCAGTTCTTC
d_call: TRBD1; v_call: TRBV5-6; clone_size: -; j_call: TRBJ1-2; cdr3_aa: CASSSRTGGYTF; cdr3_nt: TGTGCCAGCAGCTCGCGGACAGGGGGCTACACCTTC